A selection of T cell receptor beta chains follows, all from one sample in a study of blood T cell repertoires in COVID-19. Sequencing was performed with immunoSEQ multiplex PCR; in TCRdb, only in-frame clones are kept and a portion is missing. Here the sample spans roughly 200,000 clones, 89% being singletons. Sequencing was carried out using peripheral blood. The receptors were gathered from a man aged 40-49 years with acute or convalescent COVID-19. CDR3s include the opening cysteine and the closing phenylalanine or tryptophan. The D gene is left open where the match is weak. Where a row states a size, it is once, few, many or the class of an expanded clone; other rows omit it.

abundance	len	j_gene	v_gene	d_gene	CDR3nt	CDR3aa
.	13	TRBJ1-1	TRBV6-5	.	TGTGCCAGCAGTTTTCGACAAAACACTGAAGCTTTCTTT	CASSFRQNTEAFF
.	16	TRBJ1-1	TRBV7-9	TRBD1	TGTGCCAGCAGCCGTACAGGGGGCGCAGGGACTACTGAAGCTTTCTTT	CASSRTGGAGTTEAFF
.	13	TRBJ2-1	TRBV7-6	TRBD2	TGTGCCAGCGGAGCGGGGGGCTCCAATGAGCAGTTCTTC	CASGAGGSNEQFF
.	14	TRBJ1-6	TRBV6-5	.	TGTGCCAGCAGTTACTTGGCGGGGGATTCACCCCTCCACTTT	CASSYLAGDSPLHF
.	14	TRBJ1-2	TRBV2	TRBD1	TGTGCCAGCAGGGGGACAGGGGGACTTGGTGGCTACACCTTC	CASRGTGGLGGYTF
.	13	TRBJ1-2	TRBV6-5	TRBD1	TGTGCCAGCAGCCCCGGACAGGGGTTTGGCTACACCTTC	CASSPGQGFGYTF
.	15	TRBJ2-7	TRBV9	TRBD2	TGTGCCAGCAGCGCAGGACTAGCGGGGAACTACGAGCAGTACTTC	CASSAGLAGNYEQYF
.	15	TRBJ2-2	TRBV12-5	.	TGTGCTAGTGGTCCGAAGGAGTCATCCGACGGGGAGCTGTTTTTT	CASGPKESSDGELFF
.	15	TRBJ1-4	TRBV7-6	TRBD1	TGTGCCAGCAGCTTGGGGACAGGGGGAAATGAAAAACTGTTTTTT	CASSLGTGGNEKLFF
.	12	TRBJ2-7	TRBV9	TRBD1	TGTGCCAGCAGTGTCAACAGGGGCGAGCAGTACTTC	CASSVNRGEQYF
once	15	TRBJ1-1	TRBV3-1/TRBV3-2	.	TGTGCCAGCAGCCAAAATTGGAAGGGAGTCACTGAAGCTTTCTTT	CASSQNWKGVTEAFF
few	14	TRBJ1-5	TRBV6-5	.	TGTGCCAGCACTTTAGATTTTAACAATCAGCCCCAGCATTTT	CASTLDFNNQPQHF
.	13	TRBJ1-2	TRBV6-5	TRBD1	TGTGCCAGCAACTTGGGACAGGGACCCGGCTACACCTTC	CASNLGQGPGYTF
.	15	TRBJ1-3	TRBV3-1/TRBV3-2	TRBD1	TGTGCCAGCGGCCGAAGGACACAGGGGGCGGACACCATATATTTT	CASGRRTQGADTIYF
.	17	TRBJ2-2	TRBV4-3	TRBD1	TGCGCCAGCAGCCAAGGTGGTGGACAGGGGAAAACCGGGGAGCTGTTTTTT	CASSQGGGQGKTGELFF
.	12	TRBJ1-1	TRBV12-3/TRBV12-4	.	TGTGCCAGCAGTTTACAGGGCTTTGAAGCTTTCTTT	CASSLQGFEAFF
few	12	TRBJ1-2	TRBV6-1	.	TGTGCCAGCAGTGAATGGGGGGAAGGCTACACCTTC	CASSEWGEGYTF
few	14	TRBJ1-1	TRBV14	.	TGTGCCAGCAGCCGGGGAGGTGGGGGTCTTGAAGCTTTCTTT	CASSRGGGGLEAFF
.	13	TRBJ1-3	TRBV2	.	TGTGCCAGCAGTTTCAGCTCTGGAAACACCATATATTTT	CASSFSSGNTIYF
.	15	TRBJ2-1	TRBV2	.	TGTGCCAGCAGTTTGGAGCACCACAGGGCAGATGAGCAGTTCTTC	CASSLEHHRADEQFF
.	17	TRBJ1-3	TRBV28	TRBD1	TGTGCCAGCAGTTTGCCCAGACAGGGAAGGAGTGGAAACACCATATATTTT	CASSLPRQGRSGNTIYF
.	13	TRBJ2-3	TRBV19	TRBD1	TGTGCCACCTCAGGGGGTAGCACAGATACGCAGTATTTT	CATSGGSTDTQYF
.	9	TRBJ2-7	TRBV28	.	TGTGCCAGCACGGACGAGCAGTACTTC	CASTDEQYF
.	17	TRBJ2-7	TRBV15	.	TGTGCCACCAGCAGACCTACTAGGGGGGGAGGGCTATACGAGCAGTACTTC	CATSRPTRGGGLYEQYF
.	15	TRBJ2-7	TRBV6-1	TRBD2	TGTGCCAGCAGTGAAGCCCCAACTAGCGACTACGAGCAGTACTTC	CASSEAPTSDYEQYF
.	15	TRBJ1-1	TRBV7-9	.	TGTGCCACCAGACACTGGGGGGGCCGGGACACTGAAGCTTTCTTT	CATRHWGGRDTEAFF
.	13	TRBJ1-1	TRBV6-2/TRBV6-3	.	TGTGCCAGCAGTCCCGGGAGGAACACTGAAGCTTTCTTT	CASSPGRNTEAFF
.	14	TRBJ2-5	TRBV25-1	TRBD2	TGTGCCAGCAGTGAACCGGGAGGCGCCGAGACCCAGTACTTC	CASSEPGGAETQYF
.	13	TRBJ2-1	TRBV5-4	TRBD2	TGTGCCCTTAGAATGGGGGGAGGGGATGAGCAGTTCTTC	CALRMGGGDEQFF
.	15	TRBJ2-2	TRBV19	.	TGTGCCAGTGGGGCTAGTACAGGACCCACCGGGGAGCTGTTTTTT	CASGASTGPTGELFF
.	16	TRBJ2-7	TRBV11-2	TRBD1	TGTGCCAGCAGCTTAGATGGAGGGACAGGCGCCTACGAGCAGTACTTC	CASSLDGGTGAYEQYF
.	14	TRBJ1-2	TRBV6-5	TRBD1	TGTGCCAGCAGTCACAGGGGTGGGGTAGATGGCTACACCTTC	CASSHRGGVDGYTF
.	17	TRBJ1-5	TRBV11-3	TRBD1	TGTGCCAGCAGCTTAAACGGACAGGGGGCGAGCAATCAGCCCCAGCATTTT	CASSLNGQGASNQPQHF
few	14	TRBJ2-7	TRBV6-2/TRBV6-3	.	TGTGCCAGCAGTTATCCCCCTCCCTCCTACGAGCAGTACTTC	CASSYPPPSYEQYF
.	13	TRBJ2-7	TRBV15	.	TGTGCCACCAGCAGAGGAGGGTTCTACGAGCAGTACTTC	CATSRGGFYEQYF
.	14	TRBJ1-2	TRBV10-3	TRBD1	TGTGCCATCAGAAAGACAGGGGGCGCCTATGGCTACACCTTC	CAIRKTGGAYGYTF
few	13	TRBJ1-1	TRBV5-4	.	TGTGCCAGCAGCCTAACAGGGTACACTGAAGCTTTCTTT	CASSLTGYTEAFF
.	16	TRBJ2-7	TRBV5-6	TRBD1	TGTGCCAGCAGCTTTACCGGGACAGGGAAAAGGTACGAGCAGTACTTC	CASSFTGTGKRYEQYF
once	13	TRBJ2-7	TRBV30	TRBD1	TGTGCCTGGAGCCGGACAGGGGGTTACGAGCAGTACTTC	CAWSRTGGYEQYF
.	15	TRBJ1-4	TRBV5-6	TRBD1	TGTGCCAGCAGCAGGCAGGGGGAAACTAATGAAAAACTGTTTTTT	CASSRQGETNEKLFF
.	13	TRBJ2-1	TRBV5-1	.	TGCGCCAGCAGCCCCGGGACAAACAATGAGCAGTTCTTC	CASSPGTNNEQFF